One TCR beta chain is described in this entry. As processed by the authors: Amplification of reference gene primers was used by the study to estimate nucleated cell counts. The protocol was immunoSEQ multiplex PCR, while the TCRdb copy is restricted to in-frame clones and leaves out a portion. Clone size and the V and J calls come from that table; the DNA yielded D and trimming. The sample has 55,000 to 85,000 clones; 86% are singletons. This entry comes from a study of blood T cell repertoires in COVID-19. About the research overall: Donors in the United States, Italy and Spain gave samples during acute or convalescent COVID-19.

In germline, CDR1 is SGHRS, CDR2 YFSETQ. V dropped 2 bases and J dropped 5 bases, with 16 bases sitting between them. The CDR3 has 15 amino acids. The clonotype was recovered from a human donor in a cohort sampled during active COVID-19. This sequence joins TRBV5-1 and TRBJ2-5, with unresolved D. The sequenced sample consisted of peripheral blood. For the CDR3, the DNA is TGCGCCAGCAGCTTCGATCTAGTGGTCAAGGAGACCCAGTACTTC. Translating gives CASSFDLVVKETQYF.